What follows describes a single T cell receptor (beta chain). The antigen is not known. This record comes from a study of post-analysis software for immune sequencing data. V dropped 5 bases and J dropped 2 bases, with 13 bases sitting between them. Germline lookup yields CDR1 MNHEY and CDR2 SVGEGT. This CDR3 has 15 amino acids. General study results and limits: Elevated frequency relative to controls characterized several TRBV segments in patients, TRBV5-6, TRBV5-1 and TRBV20-1 among them.

The authors incorporated unique molecular identifiers into the TCR beta cDNA libraries. A single record per CDR3 protein comes from TCRdb applying MiXCR to the PCR reads. Of about 460,000 distinct CDR3 sequences in the sample, roughly 45% are singletons; the top ten hold roughly 12%. This chain uses TRBV6-2 or TRBV6-3 with TRBJ1-5; the D gene is possibly TRBD1 (6 bases). The sample was blood. The origin of this receptor is a girl aged 10 to 17 with multiple sclerosis. This chain's CDR3 is CASSPQGGGNQPQHF. The CDR3 coding sequence is TGTGCCAGCAGTCCACAGGGTGGAGGCAATCAGCCCCAGCATTTT.